This TCR beta chain was profiled in a study of blood T cells in healthy people across ages. Overall study findings and caveats: Unsorted PBMCs prevented conclusive naive versus antigen-experienced comparison.

This clonotype was observed many times. Its antigen is undetermined. They isolated at least 7 million PBMCs from each sample. For the second PCR, which ran for roughly 6 to 11 cycles, a sample-barcoded 5' primer and a J-beta primer mix were used. A template-switch adaptor with 12 random nucleotides tagged each cDNA molecule. TCRdb re-called the 5' RACE reads through MiXCR, storing one row per CDR3 protein. Of around 1,700,000 distinct CDR3 sequences listed, roughly 28% are singletons. CDR3 length: 17 amino acids. The V segment lost 0 bases and the J segment 4 bases; nucleotides outside the gene matches: 11. Germline V gives CDR1 SGHKS, CDR2 YYEKEE (reference sequence).

V and J are TRBV5-5 and TRBJ2-7; 9 positions match TRBD2. This clonotype originated in a woman under 40 in good health. Sample: blood. This CDR3 reads CASSLEASGTNPYEQYF. CDR3 in DNA: TGTGCCAGCAGCTTGGAGGCTAGCGGGACTAATCCATACGAGCAGTACTTC.